This record covers a single T cell receptor beta chain. Its antigen target is currently unknown. No much larger clonotype is one base removed from it; base qualities were not supplied. Trimming leaves V shorter by 3 bases and J shorter by 8 bases, with the junction holding 10 bases beyond the gene matches. Taken from the germline V gene, the CDR1 and CDR2 loops are KGHDR and SFDVKD. The cysteine opens and the phenylalanine closes a CDR3 of 18 amino acids. Only the CDR3 part of the read is kept: 54 bases, read in frame from the first base. The data originate from a study of identical twins (dated by TCRdb to the mid-2010s). Context from the whole study: To test whether fetal clonotypes persist, this study deep-sequenced TCR alpha and beta repertoires from monozygotic twins, from unrelated adults of various ages, and from cord blood. To rule out contamination, replicate twin experiments were performed at different times with different library preparation protocols.

General conclusions and limits of the study: Zero-insertion analyses could be partly confounded by invariant T cells such as MAIT and iNKT, although diverse VJ usage argued against such confounding for most clonotypes. Out-of-frame TCR alpha sequences shared between twins showed an excess of low generation-probability sequences compared with coincidental sharing between unrelated individuals. Fewer insertions were carried by abundant cord blood beta clonotypes, a similar but weaker trend appeared in young adult naive repertoires, and no such trend appeared in memory repertoires. Recombination models systematically underestimated out-of-frame TCR alpha sharing in monozygotic twins but agreed with sharing between unrelated individuals. A weaker excess of twin sharing was found in beta out-of-frame sequences because the signal-to-noise ratio was lowered by fewer shared sequences. Because the same donors could not be followed over many years, conclusions were based on cross-sectional statistical analysis.

Only healthy Caucasian donors were included. Three pairs of female monozygotic twins, all aged about 18 to 29 years, were included in the twin cohort. RNA for TCR libraries was isolated from peripheral blood mononuclear cells. Receptors were amplified or captured by 5' RACE. Sequenced using an Illumina HiSeq 2000. Template switching added a universal primer binding site, and the final cDNA carried a unique molecular identifier that allowed TCR cDNA molecules to be counted accurately. First-strand cDNA for TCR alpha and beta chains was synthesized from specific primers in the conserved constant-segment region. To control for contamination, every cDNA library was double barcoded, receiving both a SMART-Mk sample barcode and Illumina barcodes. TruSeq adapter sequences along with Illumina sample barcodes were introduced in two successive PCR steps. Sequencing of the TCR alpha and beta cDNA libraries was done on the Illumina HiSeq platform using custom primers. As for the authors' bioinformatics: MiGEC was used to process raw reads and extract unique molecular identifiers, and MiXCR was used to find CDR3 positions. For each individual, recombination models were inferred using an EM algorithm with the repgenHMM and IGoR tools. The tcR package in R was used for shared clonotype analysis, with sharing normalized by the product of cloneset sizes. To study raw recombination without the effects of thymic and clonal selection, out-of-frame nonproductive sequences were analyzed. In TCRdb, the public reads were trimmed at Q25 with fastp and aligned with MiXCR, with productive beta chains retained. Each record represents a unique CDR3 protein, reported with the most common genes and DNA among its rows. TCRdb's processing, not the authors', yielded these V and J calls. The sample table records 500,000 to 700,000 distinct CDR3 sequences; around 7.5% of these occur just once. 1.5% to 2% of the sample is held by the ten biggest clonotypes.

This same sample was also taken into another study, of yellow fever vaccine responses in identical twins. As noted in the second study: The T cell response to vaccination in identical twins was reported by the authors to appear partly convergent and partly personalized. Focusing on identical twins, the study followed the T cell clones that responded to the vaccine, and did so with precision.

The sample comprised PBMCs. This receptor was identified in a woman aged 18-29 years in good health. The chain uses TRBV24-1 and TRBJ2-1; TRBD2 fits 15 bases in the junction. The CDR3 region: CATSDPGLAGGQQYEQFF. The nucleotide sequence is TGTGCCACCAGTGATCCCGGACTAGCGGGGGGGCAGCAATATGAGCAGTTCTTC.